One sample yielded the 22 T cell receptor beta chains listed below, sequenced in a study of shared clonotypes between healthy human individuals. Assay used: immunoSEQ multiplex PCR; TCRdb lists only in-frame clones, some missing. The sample lists around 2,000,000 clones, about 92% seen once, with roughly 1.7% in the top ten. CD45RO-negative, CCR7-selected cells formed the naive CD8 fraction, which excluded terminally differentiated effector memory CD45RA+ cells. Sample: naive CD8+ T cells from PBMCs. The receptor set was obtained from a young man in good health. Some clones in this sample may be carry-over from other donors' samples.

V usage is TRBV4-1 and J usage is TRBJ2-5; D ambiguous. CDR1 and CDR2 (germline): MGHRA, YSYEKL. Trimming removed 4 bases from V and 4 bases from J, with 7 bases in between. CDR3 size: 12 residues. In DNA, the CDR3 is TGCGCCAGCAGCCCCACGGGAGAGACCCAGTACTTC. It encodes CASSPTGETQYF.

The V gene is TRBV4-3, the J gene TRBJ1-2; 10 positions agree with TRBD1. Trimming removed 1 base from V and 7 bases from J; junction bases left unmatched: 6. Germline V CDR1 and CDR2: LGHNA, YSLEER. CDR3 length: 15 residues. The CDR3 region has the DNA TGCGCCAGCAGCCAAGGGAGGCGGACAGGGGGTGGCTACACCTTC. Amino acids: CASSQGRRTGGGYTF.

The chain has TRBV10-3 and TRBJ2-7; D remains unclear. In germline, CDR1 is ENHRY, CDR2 SYGVKD. The V gene lost 2 bases and the J gene lost 1 base, with 12 bases spanning the gap. This CDR3 spans 15 amino acids. CDR3 nucleotide sequence: TGTGCCATCAGTGAGCTCCCGGGCCTGTCCTACGAGCAGTACTTC. It yields the protein CAISELPGLSYEQYF.

CDR3 coding DNA: TGTGCCAGCAGCTTAGGTGGGACAGAACACTACGAGCAGTACTTC. It encodes CASSLGGTEHYEQYF. This chain connects TRBV7-9 to TRBJ2-7; 7 bases agree with TRBD1. The CDR3 extends over 15 amino acids. Trimming at V came to 1 base and at J to 3 bases, leaving 6 bases not matched to a gene. Looked up from germline, CDR1 is SEHNR and CDR2 is FQNEAQ (reference sequence).

This clone has just one count. This rearrangement joins TRBV27 to TRBJ1-5; 7 bases are shared with TRBD1. The length of the CDR3 is 17 residues. Germline assignment: CDR1 MNHEY and CDR2 SMNVEV (reference sequence). Trimming removed 1 base from V and 0 bases from J; junction bases left unmatched: 6. CDR3 protein: CASSLYGQVYSNQPQHF. CDR3 sequence (DNA): TGTGCCAGCAGTTTATATGGACAGGTCTATAGCAATCAGCCCCAGCATTTT.

This chain joins TRBV15 and TRBJ2-7, with 8 bases aligning to TRBD1. CDR3 length equals 14 residues. With 0 bases clipped from V and 6 bases from J, the junction kept 4 bases outside the gene matches. Germline values: CDR1 LNHNV, CDR2 YYDKDF (reference sequence). Written as DNA, the CDR3 is TGTGCCACCAGCAGAGAAAACGACAGGGGCGAGCAGTACTTC. This encodes CATSRENDRGEQYF.

The gene calls are TRBV19 and TRBJ2-3; 10 bases align to TRBD1. Trimming cost V 6 bases and J 8 bases; bases outside gene matches: 11. Germline lookup yields CDR1 LNHDA and CDR2 SQIVND (reference sequence). The CDR3 is made up of 15 amino acids. CDR3 nucleotide sequence: TGTGCCAGTAGGCCTCGGGGACAGGGGATTGGTACGCAGTATTTT. As protein: CASRPRGQGIGTQYF.

This clone was counted only a few times. The chain recombines TRBV19 with TRBJ2-2; D ambiguous. Deletions cut 7 bases from V and 6 bases from J, with 12 bases between. The CDR3 is 13 amino acids. Germline lookup yields CDR1 LNHDA and CDR2 SQIVND (reference sequence). In DNA form, the CDR3 reads TGTGCCAGTACCCTTGGGGTCCCCGGGGAGCTGTTTTTT. It codes for CASTLGVPGELFF.

The chain is built from TRBV9 and TRBJ2-1; either TRBD1 or TRBD2 may fit D (5 bases each). CDR3 length equals 13 residues. V was shortened by 4 bases and J by 9 bases, with 14 bases between the two germline ends. Germline values: CDR1 SGDLS, CDR2 YYNGEE. CDR3 amino acids: CASSKDRGFEQFF. Here the CDR3 DNA reads TGTGCCAGCAGCAAGGACCGGGGCTTTGAGCAGTTCTTC.

V is TRBV18 and J is TRBJ2-2; D remains unclear. Trimming left V 5 bases short and J 3 bases short, with 10 bases between. The CDR3 length is 14 residues. CDR1 is KGHSH and CDR2 is LQKENI in the germline V gene. In DNA, the CDR3 is TGTGCCAGCTCAACCGGGCGGTACACCGGGGAGCTGTTTTTT. This sequence encodes CASSTGRYTGELFF.

This rearrangement joins TRBV6-5 to TRBJ2-5, with 8 bases fitting TRBD1. CDR3 length equals 14 residues. Germline V CDR1 and CDR2: MNHEY, SVGAGI. The trim removed 4 bases at V and 4 bases at J, leaving 5 bases unmatched. This CDR3 reads CASSSGQGLETQYF. CDR3 bases: TGTGCCAGCAGTTCTGGACAGGGACTAGAGACCCAGTACTTC.

The chain has TRBV27 and TRBJ2-1; 7 bases are a match to TRBD2. The CDR3 covers 17 residues. Per the germline V gene, CDR1 is MNHEY and CDR2 is SMNVEV (reference sequence). J gave up 10 bases and V 5 bases, and 20 bases lay outside the gene matches. Here the CDR3 DNA reads TGTGCCAGCAGTCCCCTGGGGACTAAGGGAGGGGTCATGGAGCAGTTCTTC. This translates into CASSPLGTKGGVMEQFF.

The CDR3 region is CASSRRMNTEAFF. The CDR3 DNA reads TGTGCCAGCAGTCGGAGGATGAACACTGAAGCTTTCTTT. The chain carries TRBV27 and TRBJ1-1; D gene unclear. There are 13 residues in the CDR3. The V end lost 5 bases, the J end lost 0 bases, and 7 bases lay between the germline ends. CDR1 MNHEY and CDR2 SMNVEV come from the germline V gene (reference sequence).

The V and J genes are TRBV28 and TRBJ2-7; TRBD1 aligns across 9 bases. CDR1 and CDR2 (germline): MDHEN, SYDVKM. After removal of 6 bases from V and 6 bases from J, the junction contained 9 bases not matched to a gene. The CDR3 runs 14 residues. CDR3 region: CASSAGTGLSEQYF. The CDR3 DNA follows: TGTGCCAGCAGCGCCGGGACAGGGTTGAGCGAGCAGTACTTC.

The rearrangement links TRBV4-1 to TRBJ2-7; 8 positions match TRBD2. J was trimmed by 7 bases and V by 1 base; bases with no gene match: 9. The CDR3 is made up of 15 amino acids. Looked up from germline, CDR1 is MGHRA and CDR2 is YSYEKL. CDR3 region: CASSQGGGRPGEQYF. CDR3 nucleotides: TGCGCCAGCAGCCAAGGTGGCGGGAGGCCGGGAGAGCAGTACTTC.

In the case of this clone: Other DNA sequences within the sample encode an identical CDR3. The J gene is TRBJ1-5, the V gene TRBV5-6; D not certain. The CDR3 covers 13 residues. CDR1 and CDR2 from the germline V gene are SGHDT and YYEEEE. V lost 1 base and J 2 bases, leaving 4 bases between the germline ends. This chain's CDR3 is CASSLIGNQPQHF. CDR3 DNA sequence: TGTGCCAGCAGCTTGATCGGCAATCAGCCCCAGCATTTT.

This clone was counted a single time. The gene calls are TRBV29-1 and TRBJ2-7, with 10 bases lining up with TRBD1. Losses at the gene ends were 7 bases for V and 6 bases for J; bases not matched to a gene: 6. This CDR3 is 12 amino acids long. Germline CDR1 reads SQVTM; CDR2 reads ANQGSEA. The CDR3 bases are TGCAGCGCGCCGGGACAGGGGTCCGAGCAGTACTTC. It yields the protein CSAPGQGSEQYF.

The chain combines TRBV28 with TRBJ1-1, with D unresolved. Trimming removed 4 bases from V and 2 bases from J, with 11 bases in between. The CDR3 contains 14 residues. The germline CDR1 and CDR2 sequences are MDHEN and SYDVKM. The CDR3 DNA follows: TGTGCCAGCAGTTGGATCGACCCAAACACTGAAGCTTTCTTT. Its translation is CASSWIDPNTEAFF.

As for this clone: Distinct nucleotide sequences in the sample also encode this CDR3. The rearrangement links TRBV20-1 to TRBJ1-2; D unresolved. Deletions cut 6 bases from V and 3 bases from J, with 8 bases between. CDR1 DFQATT and CDR2 SNEGSKA come from the germline V gene (reference sequence). The CDR3 sequence is 11 residues long. As DNA, the CDR3 is TGCAGTGCCCGGGAATACTATGGCTACACCTTC. Translated, it gives CSAREYYGYTF.

The chain combines TRBV6-5 with TRBJ2-5; D tentatively reads TRBD1 or TRBD2 (5 bases each). Trimming took 4 bases from V and 1 from J, leaving 10 bases between them. Germline V gene data show CDR1 as MNHEY and CDR2 as SVGAGI. This CDR3 spans 14 amino acids. The CDR3 DNA reads TGTGCCAGCAGTTTGGGACGGTTCCAAGAGACCCAGTACTTC. Its protein product is CASSLGRFQETQYF.

CDR3 DNA: TGTGCCAGCAGTGAGAGATACCAGGGAATCGGGAACACCATATATTTT. The encoded protein is CASSERYQGIGNTIYF. The J gene is TRBJ1-3, the V gene TRBV25-1, with a tentative D call TRBD1 (5 bases). V lost 3 bases and J lost 7, with 19 bases in between. The germline V gene encodes CDR1 MGHDK and CDR2 SYGVNS. The CDR3 has 16 amino acids.

This clone was seen once. Additional DNA sequences in this sample encode the identical CDR3. This chain joins TRBV19 and TRBJ1-5, with 7 bases matching TRBD1. Germline assignment: CDR1 LNHDA and CDR2 SQIVND (reference sequence). The CDR3 runs to 14 residues. V shed 6 bases, J shed 4 bases, and the junction held 6 bases outside the gene matches. CDR3 sequence reads: CASSVRDSNQPQHF. For the CDR3, the DNA is TGTGCCAGTAGCGTAAGGGACAGTAATCAGCCCCAGCATTTT.